This is a list of T cell receptor beta chains from one sample in a study of cytomegalovirus exposure and HLA in healthy donors. TCRdb's copy holds only in-frame clones and misses some; the assay was immunoSEQ multiplex PCR. This table holds 150,000 or so clones, roughly 80% found once. The source material was PBMCs. The source is a woman in her thirties or forties in good health and CMV-seronegative. The CDR3 runs from the conserved cysteine through the conserved F or W. The D gene is left open where the match is weak. Expanded clones are given a class, and other clones once, few, many or no size at all.

>-|TRBJ2-5|TRBV13|-
TGTGCCAGCAGCTTAGGATCGGTAGTGGGAGGGACCCAGTACTTC
CASSLGSVVGGTQYF
>-|TRBJ2-7|TRBV6-5|-
TGTGCCAGCAGCCGTCGAGGCAGCTCCTACGAGCAGTACTTC
CASSRRGSSYEQYF
>-|TRBJ1-2|TRBV5-6|-
TGTGCCAGCATCGGGGGAGGCAAGGAAACGAGGGACTATGGCTACACCTTC
CASIGGGKETRDYGYTF
>-|TRBJ1-6|TRBV5-6|-
TGTGCCAGCAGCTTCGAGGGCGTTGGGAATTCACCCCTCCACTTT
CASSFEGVGNSPLHF
>TRBD1|TRBJ2-7|TRBV5-1|-
TGCGCCAGCAGCTTGGGCCTACAGGGGTACCGGGACGAGCAGTACTTC
CASSLGLQGYRDEQYF
>-|TRBJ2-7|TRBV6-5|-
TGTGCCAGCAGTTACTCAGAACAGCGGTACGAGCAGTACTTC
CASSYSEQRYEQYF
>-|TRBJ2-5|TRBV1|-
TGCACCAGCAGCCATTCGCGGGCAGAAGAAGAGACCCAGTACTTC
CTSSHSRAEEETQYF
>-|TRBJ1-2|TRBV5-1|-
TGCGCCAGCAGGGAGGTGGGGGCCGGGACAAACTATGGCTACACCTTC
CASREVGAGTNYGYTF
>-|TRBJ2-2|TRBV5-4|-
TGTGCCAGCAGCTTTGCTGGCGGCGGGGAGCTGTTTTTT
CASSFAGGGELFF
>-|TRBJ2-1|TRBV7-9|-
TGTGCCAGCAGCTCCCCTTTGGCGGGACTTACATACAATGAGCAGTTCTTC
CASSSPLAGLTYNEQFF
>-|TRBJ2-7|TRBV10-3|-
TGTGCCGCGGCGGGCAGAACCTACGAGCAGTACTTC
CAAAGRTYEQYF
>TRBD1|TRBJ2-3|TRBV5-4|-
TGTGCCAGCAGCGTCCGGACAGGGGGCACAGATACGCAGTATTTT
CASSVRTGGTDTQYF
>-|TRBJ1-2|TRBV6-1|-
TGTGCCAGCAGTGAAAACTCTGGGGAGGATGGCTACACCTTC
CASSENSGEDGYTF
>TRBD2|TRBJ2-7|TRBV9|-
TGTGCCAGCAGCGGGGGACTACAACCCTACGAGCAGTACTTC
CASSGGLQPYEQYF
>-|TRBJ1-1|TRBV27|-
TGTGCCAGCAGTTTTGCGGGAGCGCCTTTCATGAACACTGAAGCTTTCTTT
CASSFAGAPFMNTEAFF
>-|TRBJ1-5|TRBV18|-
TGTGCCAGCTCACCACCGGGCCGGTCAGACAATCAGCCCCAGCATTTT
CASSPPGRSDNQPQHF
>TRBD1|TRBJ1-1|TRBV18|-
TGTGCCAGCCAGTATCGGACAGGGGAGAACACTGAAGCTTTCTTT
CASQYRTGENTEAFF
>TRBD1|TRBJ2-7|TRBV5-4|few
TGTGCCAGCAGCCCCGGACAGGGGGTAGAATACGAGCAGTACTTC
CASSPGQGVEYEQYF
>TRBD1|TRBJ2-1|TRBV5-1|-
TGCGCCAGCAGTTTCACAGGGGATGAGCAGTTCTTC
CASSFTGDEQFF
>TRBD1|TRBJ1-2|TRBV6-1|-
TGTGCCAGCAGTGAGCCTTGGGACAGGGCAGGCTACACCTTC
CASSEPWDRAGYTF
>-|TRBJ1-1|TRBV28|few
TGTGCCAGCAGGGGGTCACAGGTTTGGCACACTGAAGCTTTCTTT
CASRGSQVWHTEAFF
>TRBD1|TRBJ1-4|TRBV6-5|-
TGTGCCAGCAGCGAAACACAGGGGGCGCAGGAAAAACTGTTTTTT
CASSETQGAQEKLFF